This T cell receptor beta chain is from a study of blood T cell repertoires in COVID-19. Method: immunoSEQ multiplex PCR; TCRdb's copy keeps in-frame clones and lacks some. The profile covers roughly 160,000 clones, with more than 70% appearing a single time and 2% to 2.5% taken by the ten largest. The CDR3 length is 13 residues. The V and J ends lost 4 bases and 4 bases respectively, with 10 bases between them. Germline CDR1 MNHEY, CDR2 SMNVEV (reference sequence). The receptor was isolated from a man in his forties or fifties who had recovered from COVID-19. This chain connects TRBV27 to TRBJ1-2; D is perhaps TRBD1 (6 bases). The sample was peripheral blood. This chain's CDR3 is CASSSTGPYGYTF. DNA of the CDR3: TGTGCCAGCAGTTCGACAGGTCCCTATGGCTACACCTTC.